This is a list of T cell receptor beta chains from one sample in a study of a mutant IDH1 vaccine in newly diagnosed glioma. Some clones are missing from TCRdb's copy, which holds only in-frame ones; the method was immunoSEQ multiplex PCR. Of about 130,000 clones listed, just under 80% are singletons. Their target antigens are unknown. The source was PBMCs, collected from a glioma patient whose treatment included an IDH1 peptide vaccine. These receptors all stem from a man aged 40-49 years with glioma. The CDR3 runs from the conserved cysteine through the conserved F or W. The D gene is left open where the match is weak. Some rows have no size entry. The others give once, few or many, or a class for an expanded clone.

>-|TRBJ1-5|-|TRBV6-5
CASRPSGGYNQPQHF
TGTGCCAGCAGGCCGTCGGGCGGATACAATCAGCCCCAGCATTTT
>-|TRBJ2-5|-|TRBV4-2
CASSQKVPGPEETQYF
TGTGCCAGCAGCCAGAAGGTACCCGGGCCTGAAGAGACCCAGTACTTC
>TRBD1|TRBJ1-2|-|TRBV7-2
CASSLPGQGNYGYTF
TGTGCCAGCAGCTTACCGGGACAGGGGAACTATGGCTACACCTTC
>-|TRBJ2-7|-|TRBV6-1
CASSGGSYEQYF
TGTGCCAGCAGTGGGGGCTCCTACGAGCAGTACTTC
>-|TRBJ2-3|-|TRBV5-5
CASSLGVGADTQYF
TGTGCCAGCAGCTTGGGTGTCGGCGCAGATACGCAGTATTTT
>-|TRBJ1-1|-|TRBV30
CAWRGGSNTEAFF
TGTGCCTGGAGGGGCGGATCAAACACTGAAGCTTTCTTT
>TRBD2|TRBJ2-3|-|TRBV18
CASSLLREESSTDTQYF
TGTGCCAGCTCACTACTCCGGGAGGAGAGTAGCACAGATACGCAGTATTTT
>-|TRBJ2-2|-|TRBV30
CAWSVLKLTGELFF
TGTGCCTGGAGTGTACTGAAGTTAACCGGGGAGCTGTTTTTT
>-|TRBJ2-5|-|TRBV29-1
CSVATAQETQYF
TGCAGCGTTGCCACAGCGCAAGAGACCCAGTACTTC
>TRBD1|TRBJ1-5|-|TRBV6-5
CASSYDRVGQPQHF
TGTGCCAGCAGTTACGACAGGGTGGGTCAGCCCCAGCATTTT
>TRBD2|TRBJ2-7|-|TRBV28
CASSLITGGYEQYF
TGTGCCAGCAGTTTAATTACGGGAGGATACGAGCAGTACTTC
>TRBD1|TRBJ1-5|once|TRBV28
CASSPPLRGRQPQHF
TGTGCCAGCAGTCCCCCTTTAAGGGGGCGGCAGCCCCAGCATTTT
>TRBD1|TRBJ1-1|-|TRBV2
CASRSLGGGYTEAFF
TGTGCCAGCAGAAGTCTGGGAGGGGGCTACACTGAAGCTTTCTTT
>TRBD1|TRBJ1-2|-|TRBV29-1
CSVPRGTEYYGYTF
TGCAGCGTCCCAAGGGGGACAGAGTACTATGGCTACACCTTC
>-|TRBJ1-5|-|TRBV10-2
CASSVTPLPQHF
TGCGCCAGCAGTGTTACACCTTTGCCCCAGCATTTT
>-|TRBJ2-3|-|TRBV7-9
CASSLGKRGTDTQYF
TGTGCCAGCAGCTTAGGAAAGAGGGGCACAGATACGCAGTATTTT
>-|TRBJ1-5|-|TRBV21-1
CASSDTGGGQPQHF
TGTGCCAGCAGCGATACAGGGGGCGGTCAGCCCCAGCATTTT
>-|TRBJ1-6|-|TRBV5-4
CASSLYLEINSPLHF
TGTGCCAGCAGCTTGTACTTGGAGATAAATTCACCCCTCCACTTT
>-|TRBJ2-3|once|TRBV6-1
CASSEAGVGGTDTQYF
TGTGCCAGCAGTGAAGCGGGGGTAGGGGGCACAGATACGCAGTATTTT
>-|TRBJ2-7|-|TRBV15
CATSESRARVDEQYF
TGTGCCACCAGCGAATCCAGGGCCCGGGTCGACGAGCAGTACTTC
>-|TRBJ2-2|-|TRBV27
CASSLGQPSNTGELFF
TGTGCCAGCAGTTTAGGGCAGCCATCAAACACCGGGGAGCTGTTTTTT
>-|TRBJ2-7|once|TRBV5-5
CASSLAPSRGSYEQYF
TGTGCCAGCAGCTTGGCCCCGAGCCGCGGCTCCTACGAGCAGTACTTC
>TRBD1|TRBJ1-2|-|TRBV19
CASSHQQGADGYTF
TGTGCCAGTAGTCACCAACAGGGGGCCGATGGCTACACCTTC
>-|TRBJ2-7|-|TRBV30
CAWRGPLWAYEQYF
TGTGCCTGGAGGGGGCCTCTTTGGGCCTACGAGCAGTACTTC